The 26 T cell receptor beta chains reported below all come from one sample, sequenced in a study of identical twins. Each CDR3 protein is one row after TCRdb ran MiXCR on the 5' RACE reads. The table records some 460,000 distinct CDR3 sequences, around 14% of them present only once. These data were also filed under a second study, of yellow fever vaccine responses in identical twins.

The specimen was CD4+ T cells sorted from blood. These receptors came from a woman under 30 in good health.

This clonotype appeared a few times. At one of its ends the junction is not consistent with the germline gene, which may arise from a read error. The CDR3 here is CASSQDPAPSTDTQCF. CDR3 DNA sequence: TGTGCCAGCAGCCAAGACCCCGCCCCCAGCACAGATACGCAGTGTTTT. The chain joins TRBV3-1 to TRBJ2-3; no firm D call. The germline V gene encodes CDR1 LGHDT and CDR2 YNNKEL (reference sequence). The CDR3 has 16 residues.

CDR3: CASSSFHHLFF. CDR3 in DNA: TGTGCCAGCAGCTCCTTTCACCATCTGTTCTTC. The chain is built from TRBV28 and TRBJ2-1; D gene unclear. CDR1 and CDR2 (germline): MDHEN, SYDVKM. The CDR3 sequence is 11 residues long. Between the trimmed V and J ends, which lost 6 bases and 15 bases, there was a span of 15 bases.

This clonotype was observed many times. The V gene is TRBV27, the J gene TRBJ2-2, with 7 nucleotides matching TRBD2. The CDR3 consists of 18 residues. CDR1 and CDR2 (germline): MNHEY, SMNVEV (reference sequence). V shed 8 bases and J 4 bases; nucleotides not matched to a gene: 19. CDR3 residues: CASLYYGGGGEGTGELFF. The CDR3 nucleotides read TGTGCCAGCCTGTATTACGGTGGCGGGGGAGAGGGCACCGGGGAGCTGTTTTTT.

In this sample, this clonotype turned up many times. The CDR3 bases are TGCGCCAGCAGTATGGGGACAGCCTACGAGCAGTACTTC. Its protein is CASSMGTAYEQYF. The V gene is TRBV5-1, the J gene TRBJ2-7; 7 bases are shared with TRBD1. CDR3 length equals 13 residues. Losses at the gene ends were 5 bases for V and 2 bases for J; bases not matched to a gene: 4. CDR1 and CDR2 (germline): SGHRS, YFSETQ.

This clonotype was counted between two and nine times. V is TRBV7-2 and J is TRBJ2-3; no reliable D call. CDR1 and CDR2 (germline): SGHTA, FQGNSA. This CDR3 contains 14 residues. The V gene lost 5 bases and the J gene lost 4 bases, with 13 bases spanning the gap. The CDR3 DNA reads TGTGCCAGCAGCCCTCGGTGGCTTGCAGATACGCAGTATTTT. This encodes CASSPRWLADTQYF.

The chain employs TRBV20-1 and TRBJ2-7, with D possibly being TRBD2 (6 bases). The CDR3 length is 13 residues. V lost 3 bases to trimming and J lost 7 bases, with 16 bases between them. Looked up from germline, CDR1 is DFQATT and CDR2 is SNEGSKA (reference sequence). The CDR3 bases are TGCAGTGCTAGGTCAGCGGGTTATGGGGAGCAGTACTTC. Translating gives CSARSAGYGEQYF.

V gene TRBV5-1 combines with J gene TRBJ2-2; D perhaps matches TRBD2 (5 bases). V was cut by 1 base and J by 4 bases, with 11 bases left in between. Per the germline V gene, CDR1 is SGHRS and CDR2 is YFSETQ. This CDR3 is 15 amino acids long. The chain's CDR3 is CASSLIEGSTGELFF. CDR3 nucleotides: TGCGCCAGCAGCTTGATTGAGGGAAGCACCGGGGAGCTGTTTTTT.

At least ten counts were recorded for this clonotype. One end of the junction does not line up with germline, which may come from a read error. The rearrangement uses TRBV5-1 and TRBJ2-3; 10 bases are shared with TRBD1. CDR1 is SGHRS and CDR2 is YFSETQ in the germline V gene. This CDR3 is 15 amino acids long. This CDR3 reads CASSLGTGGTDTQYF. In nucleotides, the CDR3 is TGTGCTAGCAGCTTAGGGACAGGGGGCACAGATACGCAGTATTTT.

This clonotype showed up just a few times. The rearrangement uses TRBV29-1 and TRBJ2-3, with a tentative D call TRBD1 (6 bases). Germline loops: CDR1 SQVTM, CDR2 ANQGSEA. V was trimmed by 7 bases and J by 4 bases, leaving 12 bases between them. The CDR3 consists of 12 residues. The chain's CDR3 is CSASQGSDTQYF. CDR3 nucleotide sequence: TGCAGCGCGTCACAGGGTTCAGATACGCAGTATTTT.

The chain couples TRBV5-1 to TRBJ2-3; 11 nucleotides line up with TRBD2. The germline CDR1 and CDR2 sequences are SGHRS and YFSETQ. The junction had 7 bases not matched to a gene; V was cut back by 1 base and J by 3 bases. The CDR3 loop spans 17 amino acids. In DNA form, the CDR3 reads TGCGCCAGCAGCTTGTTACTAGCGGGAGCCGTAACAGATACGCAGTATTTT. Translation gives CASSLLLAGAVTDTQYF.

The chain uses TRBV5-1 and TRBJ2-7, with TRBD2 matching over 12 bases. Trimming removed 4 bases from V and 4 bases from J; junction bases left unmatched: 3. Germline values: CDR1 SGHRS, CDR2 YFSETQ. This CDR3 region has 14 residues. The CDR3 is CASSGLAGGYEQYF. Written as DNA, the CDR3 is TGCGCCAGCAGCGGCCTAGCGGGAGGGTACGAGCAGTACTTC.

The chain carries TRBV20-1 and TRBJ2-2; TRBD1 matches 8 bases. Trimming removed 6 bases from V and 6 bases from J; junction bases left unmatched: 9. This CDR3 is built from 14 residues. Germline lookup yields CDR1 DFQATT and CDR2 SNEGSKA (reference sequence). The CDR3 spells CSAKPGQAAGELFF. The CDR3 DNA reads TGCAGTGCCAAACCGGGACAGGCGGCCGGGGAGCTGTTTTTT.

This clonotype has just a few counts. The rearrangement uses TRBV7-9 and TRBJ2-3; D gene ambiguous. V dropped 2 bases and J dropped 0 bases, with 9 bases sitting between them. CDR1 and CDR2 (germline): SEHNR, FQNEAQ (reference sequence). The length of the CDR3 is 15 residues. Written as DNA, the CDR3 is TGTGCCAGCAGCTTATTGCCAGCGAGCACAGATACGCAGTATTTT. Residues: CASSLLPASTDTQYF.

This clonotype was seen more than once but under ten times. The gene calls are TRBV15 and TRBJ2-7, with 7 bases identical to TRBD2. CDR3 size: 18 residues. With 1 base clipped from V and 0 bases from J, the junction kept 12 bases outside the gene matches. Per the germline V gene, CDR1 is LNHNV and CDR2 is YYDKDF (reference sequence). CDR3 region: CATSRVGGRGRVSYEQYF. The CDR3 coding sequence is TGTGCCACCAGCAGAGTTGGAGGGCGGGGGAGAGTCTCCTACGAGCAGTACTTC. Using reference TRBV15 and TRBJ2-7 for the parts outside the CDR3, the full variable domain is DAMVIQNPRYQVTQFGKPVTLSCSQTLNHNVMYWYQQKSSQAPKLLFHYYDKDFNNEADTPDNFQSRRPNTSFCFLDIRSPGLGDTAMYLCATSRVGGRGRVSYEQYFGPGTRLTVT.

This clonotype was counted ten times or more. The chain links TRBV29-1 to TRBJ1-2, with D perhaps matching TRBD1 (6 bases). CDR3 length equals 14 residues. CDR1 and CDR2 from the germline V gene are SQVTM and ANQGSEA. The ends were cut back, 2 bases at V and 4 bases at J, with 14 bases in the middle. This CDR3 reads CSVEYPGDGYGYTF. The CDR3 DNA reads as TGCAGCGTTGAATATCCAGGGGACGGCTATGGCTACACCTTC.

J is TRBJ2-2 and V is TRBV7-2, with D possibly matching TRBD1 (6 bases). Trimming shortened V by 4 bases and J by 4 bases, and 10 bases separated the two germline ends. The CDR3 is 14 amino acids. Germline CDR1 SGHTA, CDR2 FQGNSA. In DNA, the CDR3 is TGTGCCAGCAGCTCAAAAGGGGGCACCGGGGAGCTGTTTTTT. This codes for CASSSKGGTGELFF.

The chain links TRBV7-9 to TRBJ2-7, with D maybe TRBD1 (6 bases). The germline V gene has CDR1 SEHNR and CDR2 FQNEAQ (reference sequence). This CDR3 spans 13 amino acids. Trimming pared 5 bases from V and 6 bases from J, leaving 14 bases between. The chain's CDR3 is CASSGDISGEQYF. CDR3 nucleotides: TGTGCCAGCAGCGGGGACATCTCTGGCGAGCAGTACTTC.

This clonotype was seen only a few times. V usage is TRBV6-2 or TRBV6-3 and J usage is TRBJ2-1; the D is unclear. The CDR3 totals 15 residues. Trimming removed 7 bases from V and 0 bases from J, with 13 bases in between. Germline V gives CDR1 MNHEY, CDR2 SVGEGT. This CDR3 reads CASTRLASSYNEQFF. In DNA, the CDR3 is TGTGCCAGCACCAGACTGGCCAGCTCCTACAATGAGCAGTTCTTC.

The chain links TRBV10-3 to TRBJ1-1; unclear D gene. Trimming took 3 bases from V and 3 from J, leaving 5 bases between them. CDR3 length: 12 amino acids. From germline, CDR1 is ENHRY and CDR2 SYGVKD. This CDR3 reads CAISEHHTEAFF. CDR3 bases: TGTGCCATCAGTGAACATCACACTGAAGCTTTCTTT.

The chain carries TRBV5-1 and TRBJ2-2; tentatively, D is TRBD1 (6 bases). This CDR3 is 16 amino acids long. V lost 2 bases to trimming and J lost 6 bases, with 17 bases between them. Looked up from germline, CDR1 is SGHRS and CDR2 is YFSETQ. The CDR3 loop reads CASSFYGTGTSGELFF. CDR3 sequence (DNA): TGCGCCAGCAGCTTCTATGGAACAGGGACCTCCGGGGAGCTGTTTTTT.

This clonotype came up a few times. The rearrangement links TRBV5-5 to TRBJ1-1; D is possibly TRBD1 (6 bases). The CDR3 has 14 residues. Trimming shortened V by 1 base and J by 4 bases, and 11 bases separated the two germline ends. Germline-derived CDR1 and CDR2 are SGHKS and YYEKEE (reference sequence). The CDR3 here is CASSLYRAVTEAFF. In nucleotides, the CDR3 is TGTGCCAGCAGCTTGTACAGGGCGGTCACTGAAGCTTTCTTT.

This clonotype occurred a few times. V gene TRBV29-1 combines with J gene TRBJ2-2; 8 bases fit TRBD2. The CDR3 contains 14 residues. V lost 4 bases and J lost 2; bases outside the gene matches: 3. Germline V gene lookup returns CDR1 SQVTM and CDR2 ANQGSEA. CDR3 DNA: TGCAGCGTTGCCAGCGGGGGCAACACCGGGGAGCTGTTTTTT. Translation: CSVASGGNTGELFF.

This clonotype has ten or more counts. The CDR3 protein is CASSNSRGHSYEQYF. In DNA, the CDR3 is TGTGCCAGCAGTAATAGCAGGGGCCATTCCTACGAGCAGTACTTC. The V and J genes are TRBV28 and TRBJ2-7, with TRBD1 as a possible D gene (6 bases). Germline V CDR1 and CDR2: MDHEN, SYDVKM. This CDR3 is 15 amino acids long. Trimming shortened V by 5 bases and J by 1 base, and 15 bases separated the two germline ends. The entire variable domain, with the rest obtained from reference TRBV28 and TRBJ2-7, is as follows: DVKVTQSSRYLVKRTGEKVFLECVQDMDHENMFWYRQDPGLGLRLIYFSYDVKMKEKGDIPEGYSVSREKKERFSLILESASTNQTSMYLCASSNSRGHSYEQYFGPGTRLTVT.

There are a few counts of this clonotype. This chain links TRBV4-1 with TRBJ2-6, with a possible D match to TRBD2 (5 bases). Germline CDR1 is MGHRA and CDR2 is YSYEKL. V lost 4 bases and J 2 bases, leaving 21 bases between the germline ends. This CDR3 has 19 residues. As DNA, the CDR3 is TGCGCCAGCAGCCCCGACGGAGACTACCCGTCACCTGGGGCCAACGTCCTGACTTTC. Encoded protein: CASSPDGDYPSPGANVLTF.

This clonotype showed up just a few times. The gene calls are TRBV20-1 and TRBJ2-3; D ambiguous. With 3 bases removed from V and 6 bases from J, the gap between germline ends came to 7 bases. Germline V gene lookup returns CDR1 DFQATT and CDR2 SNEGSKA (reference sequence). CDR3 size: 11 residues. CDR3 bases: TGCAGTGCTAGGAGTGGGGATACGCAGTATTTT. It yields the protein CSARSGDTQYF.

This chain connects TRBV7-2 to TRBJ2-3; D remains ambiguous. Trimming cost V 0 bases and J 0 bases, with 7 bases left between them. Germline V CDR1 and CDR2: SGHTA, FQGNSA. The length of the CDR3 is 15 residues. CDR3 residues: CASSLASRSTDTQYF. Here the CDR3 DNA reads TGTGCCAGCAGCTTAGCTAGCAGAAGCACAGATACGCAGTATTTT.